Listed below are T cell receptor beta chains from one sample, sequenced in a study of T cells in localized non-small cell lung cancer. Sequencing was performed with immunoSEQ multiplex PCR; in TCRdb, only in-frame clones are kept and a portion is missing. This table has over 30,000 clones, about 90% appearing once. Here the sequenced sample was peripheral blood mononuclear cells, taken before any cancer treatment. The receptors were sampled from a man aged 35-75 years with stage III lung adenocarcinoma. The CDR3 runs from the conserved cysteine through the conserved F or W. D genes are given only for firm matches. The size entry is marked missing in some rows and otherwise reads once, few, many or a size class.

d_gene	abundance	v_gene	j_gene	CDR3nt	CDR3aa
TRBD2	.	TRBV13	TRBJ2-5	TGTGCCAGCAGCCCCAGCGGGGGGTTAGAAGAGACCCAGTACTTC	CASSPSGGLEETQYF
.	.	TRBV5-1	TRBJ2-1	TGCGCCAGCAGCTGGGACCTGAGCTCCTACAATGAGCAGTTCTTC	CASSWDLSSYNEQFF
.	.	TRBV7-2	TRBJ2-2	TGTGCCAGCAGCACCGTCCCCGGGGAGCTGTTTTTT	CASSTVPGELFF
.	.	TRBV15	TRBJ1-5	TGTGCCACCAGCAGAGTTACGGGACAGCCCCAGCATTTT	CATSRVTGQPQHF
.	.	TRBV4-3	TRBJ1-3	TGCGCCAGCAGCCAAGACATGCTACGCTCTGGAAACACCATATATTTT	CASSQDMLRSGNTIYF
.	few	TRBV7-9	TRBJ1-3	TGTGCCAGCAGCCGAGGGGAGGCTGGAAACACCATATATTTT	CASSRGEAGNTIYF
TRBD1	.	TRBV5-1	TRBJ2-1	TGCGCCAGCAGCTTGGGGACAGGGATAGGCGAGCAGTTCTTC	CASSLGTGIGEQFF
.	.	TRBV7-9	TRBJ2-1	TGTGCCAGCAGCTTATCGGCGGTCGGGCCCTCCCAGCAGTTCTTC	CASSLSAVGPSQQFF
.	medium-sized	TRBV7-3	TRBJ2-2	TGTGCCAGCAGCTTAAGTTCAGGGCGGCTGTTTTTT	CASSLSSGRLFF
.	.	TRBV19	TRBJ2-2	TGTGCCAGTAGTCCCGGGACAAAGAACACCGGGGAGCTGTTTTTT	CASSPGTKNTGELFF